The clone carrying this TCR beta chain was seen only a few times. Germline CDR1 SGHRS, CDR2 YFSETQ. After removal of 3 bases from V and 8 bases from J, the junction contained 6 bases not matched to a gene. The CDR3 is 14 residues long. Each CDR3 protein gets one entry after TCRdb re-called the RT-PCR reads with MiXCR. The repertoire holds around 700,000 distinct CDR3 sequences, 13% to 15% seen once, with 3.6% in the top ten. Material: memory CD4+ T cells from blood. The chain uses TRBV5-1 and TRBJ1-3; TRBD1 matches 9 bases. This clonotype originated in a female donor in good health, serving as a healthy control. Here the CDR3 DNA reads TGCGCCAGCAGCTCAATGGGACAGGGAGACACCATATATTTT. Amino acid sequence: CASSSMGQGDTIYF. Filled out from reference TRBV5-1 and TRBJ1-3, the complete variable domain reads KAGVTQTPRYLIKTRGQQVTLSCSPISGHRSVSWYQQTPGQGLQFLFEYFSETQRNKGNFPGRFSGRQFSNSRSEMNVSTLELGDSALYLCASSSMGQGDTIYFGEGSWLTVV.